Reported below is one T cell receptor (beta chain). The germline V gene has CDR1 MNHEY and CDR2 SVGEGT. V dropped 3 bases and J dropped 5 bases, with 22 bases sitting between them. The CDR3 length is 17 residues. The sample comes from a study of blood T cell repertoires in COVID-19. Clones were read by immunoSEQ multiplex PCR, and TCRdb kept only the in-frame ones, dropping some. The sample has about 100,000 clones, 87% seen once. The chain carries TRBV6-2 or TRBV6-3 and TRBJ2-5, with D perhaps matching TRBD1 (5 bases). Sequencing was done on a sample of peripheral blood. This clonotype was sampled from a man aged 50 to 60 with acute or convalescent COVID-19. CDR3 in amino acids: CASSYFRSAEKGETQYF. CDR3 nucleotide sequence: TGTGCCAGCAGTTATTTTCGTTCGGCCGAAAAGGGGGAGACCCAGTACTTC.